These T cell receptor beta chains were read from a single sample in a study of blood T cell repertoires in COVID-19. Here immunoSEQ multiplex PCR was the method, and the copy in TCRdb shows in-frame clones only, minus some. The table includes roughly 77,000 clones, 76% detected once. The material sequenced was peripheral blood. The receptors were gathered from a man aged 55 to 70 with COVID-19, enrolled during active disease. Both conserved end residues are part of each CDR3.

j_call	cdr3_length	v_call	cdr3_aa
TRBJ2-7	13	TRBV19	CASSRDRAYEQYF
TRBJ2-3	15	TRBV25-1	CASSEYGTGWDTQYF
TRBJ2-1	13	TRBV4-1	CASSQGGTNEQFF
TRBJ1-5	14	TRBV10-3	CAISAGANYQPQHF
TRBJ1-1	14	TRBV11-2	CASSWTGDGTEAFF
TRBJ1-3	11	TRBV2	CASSSSDTIYF
TRBJ1-2	11	TRBV30	CAWQGGDGYTF
TRBJ2-7	14	TRBV6-5	CAIARGQGAGEQYF
TRBJ2-3	16	TRBV3-1/TRBV3-2	CASWGGVAGGLDTQYF
TRBJ2-7	14	TRBV7-2	CASSLGGAVYEQYF
TRBJ2-7	16	TRBV11-3	CASSPPSGVPSYEQYF
TRBJ2-3	15	TRBV5-1	CASSFGSGYTDTQYF
TRBJ1-1	13	TRBV27	CASFDRDDTEAFF
TRBJ1-6	15	TRBV7-2	CASVQGGGVNSPLHF
TRBJ2-3	16	TRBV4-1	CASSPVGERGTDTQYF
TRBJ2-1	13	TRBV29-1	CSVEGSGHREQFF
TRBJ2-1	11	TRBV12-3/TRBV12-4	CASREYNEQFF
TRBJ2-3	15	TRBV7-6	CASSSRDTVADTQYF
TRBJ2-3	15	TRBV7-6	CASSLVGSFTDTQYF
TRBJ2-7	14	TRBV27	CASRTPGLASEQYF
TRBJ2-7	14	TRBV2	CASSEAVAGYEQYF
TRBJ2-3	16	TRBV3-1/TRBV3-2	CASSSDNFVMQDTQYF
TRBJ2-2	16	TRBV11-3	CASSEGTGGRTGELFF
TRBJ2-7	11	TRBV2	CASSEFDEQYF
TRBJ2-7	15	TRBV19	CASSIRAGDRYEQYF
TRBJ2-5	15	TRBV2	CASSETSANQETQYF
TRBJ1-1	10	TRBV29-1	CSGQTTEAFF
TRBJ1-1	12	TRBV2	CASSVQTVEAFF
TRBJ2-3	15	TRBV7-2	CASSLVPSGTDTQYF
TRBJ1-3	15	TRBV20-1	CSASSGDSLRGTIYF
TRBJ1-2	15	TRBV10-1	CASRRAPQGPYGYTF
TRBJ2-1	14	TRBV29-1	CSVEDDGRGNEQFF
TRBJ2-2	15	TRBV5-1	CASRLGDIPIGELFF
TRBJ2-7	18	TRBV6-1	CASSDRLGEGGRSYEQYF
TRBJ1-6	15	TRBV4-1	CASKDYSSYNSPLHF
TRBJ2-3	14	TRBV15	CATLHPGEVDTQYF
TRBJ2-5	16	TRBV11-2	CASSLLAGGTGGTQYF
TRBJ2-1	12	TRBV11-3	CASSLIGGEQFF
TRBJ1-1	14	TRBV30	CAWSPVWGGTEAFF
TRBJ1-1	16	TRBV6-1	CASSEDPGGSNTEAFF
TRBJ1-1	15	TRBV9	CASSEGTGANTEAFF
TRBJ2-1	14	TRBV24-1	CATSQGLRKGGQFF
TRBJ2-2	16	TRBV5-1	CASSSTLGRNTGELFF
TRBJ2-5	14	TRBV10-1	CASSDAGTQETQYF
TRBJ2-2	16	TRBV5-4	CASSRSMTPNTGELFF
TRBJ2-3	16	TRBV4-1	CASSHPGGTSSDTQYF
TRBJ2-7	14	TRBV18	CASSPGQGQDEQYF
TRBJ1-1	17	TRBV19	CASSKRTGGASGTEAFF
TRBJ1-5	17	TRBV5-5	CASSLGDQGGSNQPQHF
TRBJ2-3	14	TRBV9	CASSVSGGLDTQYF
TRBJ2-2	15	TRBV18	CASSSQLGGTGELFF
TRBJ2-1	17	TRBV3-1/TRBV3-2	CASSQRKAGLSYNEQFF
TRBJ2-1	14	TRBV7-3	CASSLIGRNDEQFF
TRBJ1-5	15	TRBV30	CAWSQAGYSNQPQHF
TRBJ2-5	14	TRBV19	CASSTGLAAETQYF
TRBJ1-6	14	TRBV6-4	CASSEGQYNSPLHF
TRBJ1-6	13	TRBV5-4	CASSLGGHSPLHF
TRBJ1-3	14	TRBV11-3	CAISQGRAGNTIYF